This entry is about one TCR beta chain. This clone's antigen is unknown. Per-nucleotide qualities are absent, and no much larger clonotype sits a single base away. Data came from an Illumina HiSeq 1500. The public sequencing data were trimmed at Q25 with fastp and processed into clonotypes with MiXCR by TCRdb, which kept only in-frame beta chains. Merged by CDR3 protein, the rows form single entries marked with the most common genes and DNA. A total of some 300,000 distinct CDR3 sequences appear in this sample, roughly a sixth of them only once. The ten largest clones represent about 12% of the sample. This record comes from a study of T cell repertoires in cytomegalovirus infection (dated by TCRdb to the late 2010s). Background for the entire study: Because public TCR beta signatures pointed to carriage of CMV infection together with the matching HLA type, the HLA type of each donor mattered for the analysis.

General study outcomes and caveats: Cumulative frequency of public TCR beta family members discriminated carriers of CMV infection plus the relevant HLA type in this cohort and an independent roughly 330-donor cohort. The ex vivo response was dominated by HLA-C-restricted CMV-specific TCR beta clonotypes, which also provided the single most frequent clonotype in two of eight donors.

Including cysteine and phenylalanine, the CDR3 has 14 amino acids. Kept here is only the CDR3 DNA, which spans 42 bases and is read in frame from base 1. Looking up the germline V gene (reference sequence) yields CDR1 DFQATT and CDR2 SNEGSKA. The junction carries 14 bases between V and J, which are trimmed by 6 bases and 2 bases respectively. The sample comprised PBMCs. This sequence was found in a human donor in good health (CMV status not recorded). Some clones in this sample may be carry-over from other donors' samples. In this chain, TRBV20-1 is recombined with TRBJ2-1, with no D gene named confidently. This receptor carries the CDR3 CSAPGTPAYNEQFF. The bases read TGCAGTGCCCCGGGCACCCCAGCCTACAATGAGCAGTTCTTC.